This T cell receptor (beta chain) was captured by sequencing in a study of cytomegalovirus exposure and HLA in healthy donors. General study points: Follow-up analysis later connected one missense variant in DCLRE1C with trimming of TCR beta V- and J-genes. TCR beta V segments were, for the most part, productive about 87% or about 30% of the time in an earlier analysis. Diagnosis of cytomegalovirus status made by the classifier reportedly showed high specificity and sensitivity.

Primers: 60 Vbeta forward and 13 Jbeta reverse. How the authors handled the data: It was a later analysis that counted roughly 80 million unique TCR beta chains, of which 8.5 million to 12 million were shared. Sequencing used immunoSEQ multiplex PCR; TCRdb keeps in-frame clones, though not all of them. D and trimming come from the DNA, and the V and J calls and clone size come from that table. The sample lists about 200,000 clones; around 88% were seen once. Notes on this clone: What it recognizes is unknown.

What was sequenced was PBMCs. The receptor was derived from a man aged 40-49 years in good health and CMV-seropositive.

The CDR3 DNA reads TGTGCCAGCAGTATCGGACTGAGAATGAACACTGAAGCTTTCTTT. Its protein is CASSIGLRMNTEAFF. The chain couples TRBV6-5 to TRBJ1-1; D is unresolved. V was clipped by 5 bases and J by 0 bases, with 13 bases between them. Germline CDR1 MNHEY, CDR2 SVGAGI. The CDR3 has 15 amino acids.